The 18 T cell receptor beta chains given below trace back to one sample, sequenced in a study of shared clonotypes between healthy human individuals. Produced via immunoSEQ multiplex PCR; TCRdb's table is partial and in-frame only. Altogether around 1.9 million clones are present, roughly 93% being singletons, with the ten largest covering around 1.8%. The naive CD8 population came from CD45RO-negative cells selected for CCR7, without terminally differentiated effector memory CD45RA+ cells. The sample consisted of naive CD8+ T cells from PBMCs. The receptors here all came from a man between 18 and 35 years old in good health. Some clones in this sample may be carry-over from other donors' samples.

For the CDR3, the DNA is TGTGCCAGCAATCCGGGGCAGAGCTCCTACAATGAGCAGTTCTTC. It encodes CASNPGQSSYNEQFF. The chain employs TRBV6-5 and TRBJ2-1; D is tentatively TRBD1 or TRBD2 (5 bases each). The CDR3 totals 15 residues. Germline assignment: CDR1 MNHEY and CDR2 SVGAGI. V gave up 7 bases and J gave up 0 bases, with 13 bases separating them.

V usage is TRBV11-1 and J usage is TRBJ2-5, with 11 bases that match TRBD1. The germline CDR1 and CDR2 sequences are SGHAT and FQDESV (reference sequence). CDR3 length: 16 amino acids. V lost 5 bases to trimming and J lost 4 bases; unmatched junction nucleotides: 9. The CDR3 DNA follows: TGTGCCAGCAGCCGAATAGGACAGGGGGCCCCAGAGACCCAGTACTTC. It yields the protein CASSRIGQGAPETQYF. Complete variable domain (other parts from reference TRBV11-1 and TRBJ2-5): EAEVAQSPRYKITEKSQAVAFWCDPISGHATLYWYRQILGQGPELLVQFQDESVVDDSQLPKDRFSAERLKGVDSTLKIQPAELGDSAMYLCASSRIGQGAPETQYFGPGTRLLVL.

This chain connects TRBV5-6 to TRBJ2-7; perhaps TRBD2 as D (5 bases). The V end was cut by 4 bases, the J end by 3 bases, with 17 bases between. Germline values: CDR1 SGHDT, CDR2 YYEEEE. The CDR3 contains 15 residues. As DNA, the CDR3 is TGTGCCAGCAGCCCCCTAGGACTGGTTTACTACGAGCAGTACTTC. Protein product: CASSPLGLVYYEQYF. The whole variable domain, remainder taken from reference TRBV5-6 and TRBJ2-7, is DAGVTQSPTHLIKTRGQQVTLRCSPKSGHDTVSWYQQALGQGPQFIFQYYEEEERQRGNFPDRFSGHQFPNYSSELNVNALLLGDSALYLCASSPLGLVYYEQYFGPGTRLTVT.

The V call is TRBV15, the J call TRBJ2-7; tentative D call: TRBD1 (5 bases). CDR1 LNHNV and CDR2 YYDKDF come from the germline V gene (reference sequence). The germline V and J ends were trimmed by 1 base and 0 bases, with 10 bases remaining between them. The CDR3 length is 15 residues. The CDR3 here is CATSRVTAGSYEQYF. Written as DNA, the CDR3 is TGTGCCACCAGCAGAGTGACAGCCGGCTCCTACGAGCAGTACTTC. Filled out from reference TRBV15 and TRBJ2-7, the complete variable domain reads DAMVIQNPRYQVTQFGKPVTLSCSQTLNHNVMYWYQQKSSQAPKLLFHYYDKDFNNEADTPDNFQSRRPNTSFCFLDIRSPGLGDTAMYLCATSRVTAGSYEQYFGPGTRLTVT.

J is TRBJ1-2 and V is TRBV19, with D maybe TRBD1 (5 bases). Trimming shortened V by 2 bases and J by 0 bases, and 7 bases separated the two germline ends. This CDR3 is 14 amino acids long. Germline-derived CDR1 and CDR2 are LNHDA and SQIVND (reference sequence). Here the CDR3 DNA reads TGTGCCAGTAGTATACAGGGCTCTAACTATGGCTACACCTTC. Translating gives CASSIQGSNYGYTF.

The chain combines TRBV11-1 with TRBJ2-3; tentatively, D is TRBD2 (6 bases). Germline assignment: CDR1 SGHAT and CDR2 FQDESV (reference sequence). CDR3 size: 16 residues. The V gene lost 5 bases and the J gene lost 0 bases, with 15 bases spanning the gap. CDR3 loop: CASSTAGRASTDTQYF. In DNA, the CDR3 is TGTGCCAGCAGCACCGCGGGACGCGCTAGCACAGATACGCAGTATTTT.

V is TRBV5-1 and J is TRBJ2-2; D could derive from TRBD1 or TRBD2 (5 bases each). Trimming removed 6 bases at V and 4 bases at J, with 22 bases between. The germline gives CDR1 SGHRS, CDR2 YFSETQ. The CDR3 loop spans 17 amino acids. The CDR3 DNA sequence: TGCGCCAGCACCTCTCCCCGGGACGGCACGGGCACCGGGGAGCTGTTTTTT. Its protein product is CASTSPRDGTGTGELFF.

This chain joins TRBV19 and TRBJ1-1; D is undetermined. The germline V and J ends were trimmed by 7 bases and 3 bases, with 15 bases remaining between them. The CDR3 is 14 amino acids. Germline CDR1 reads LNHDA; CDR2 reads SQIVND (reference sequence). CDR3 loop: CASTVAGSDTEAFF. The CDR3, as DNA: TGTGCCAGTACCGTGGCGGGGTCGGACACTGAAGCTTTCTTT.

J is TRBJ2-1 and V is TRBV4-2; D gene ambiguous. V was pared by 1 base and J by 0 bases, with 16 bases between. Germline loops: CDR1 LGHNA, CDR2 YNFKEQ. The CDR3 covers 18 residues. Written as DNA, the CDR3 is TGTGCCAGCAGCCAAGTGTCCTCAACTGCCTTCTCCTACAATGAGCAGTTCTTC. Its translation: CASSQVSSTAFSYNEQFF.

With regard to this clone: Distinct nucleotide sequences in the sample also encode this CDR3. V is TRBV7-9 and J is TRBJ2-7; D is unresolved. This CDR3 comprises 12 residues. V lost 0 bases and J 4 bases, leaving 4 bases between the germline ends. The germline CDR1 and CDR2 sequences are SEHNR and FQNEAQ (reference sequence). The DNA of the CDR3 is TGTGCCAGCAGCTTAGCTGTGTACGAGCAGTACTTC. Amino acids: CASSLAVYEQYF.

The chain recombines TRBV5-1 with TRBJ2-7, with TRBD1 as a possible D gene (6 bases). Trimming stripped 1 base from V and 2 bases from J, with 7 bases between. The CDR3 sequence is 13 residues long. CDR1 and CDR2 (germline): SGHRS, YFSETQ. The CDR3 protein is CASSLHRAYEQYF. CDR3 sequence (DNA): TGCGCCAGCAGCTTGCACAGGGCCTACGAGCAGTACTTC.

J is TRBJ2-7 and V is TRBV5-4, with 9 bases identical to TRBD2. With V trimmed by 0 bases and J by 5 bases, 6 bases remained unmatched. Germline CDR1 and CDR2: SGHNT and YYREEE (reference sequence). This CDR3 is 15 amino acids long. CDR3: CASSLGPREGDEQYF. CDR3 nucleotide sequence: TGTGCCAGCAGCTTGGGCCCGCGGGAGGGAGACGAGCAGTACTTC.

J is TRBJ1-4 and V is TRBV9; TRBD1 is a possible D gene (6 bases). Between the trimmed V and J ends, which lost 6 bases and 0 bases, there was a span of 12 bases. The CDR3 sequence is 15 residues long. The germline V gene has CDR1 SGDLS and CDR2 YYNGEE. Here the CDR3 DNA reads TGTGCCAGCAACAGTGGGGGCGCAACTAATGAAAAACTGTTTTTT. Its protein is CASNSGGATNEKLFF.

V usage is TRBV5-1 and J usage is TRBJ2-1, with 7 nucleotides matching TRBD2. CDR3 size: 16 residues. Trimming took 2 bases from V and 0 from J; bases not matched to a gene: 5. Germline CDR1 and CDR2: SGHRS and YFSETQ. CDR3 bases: TGCGCCAGCAGCTTTACTAGCGCGCCCTCCTACAATGAGCAGTTCTTC. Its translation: CASSFTSAPSYNEQFF.

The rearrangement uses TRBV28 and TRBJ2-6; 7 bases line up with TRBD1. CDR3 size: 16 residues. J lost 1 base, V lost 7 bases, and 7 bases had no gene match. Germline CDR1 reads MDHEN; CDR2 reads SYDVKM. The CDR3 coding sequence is TGTGCCAGCATAGGGGGCAGGGGGTCTGGGGCCAACGTCCTGACTTTC. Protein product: CASIGGRGSGANVLTF.

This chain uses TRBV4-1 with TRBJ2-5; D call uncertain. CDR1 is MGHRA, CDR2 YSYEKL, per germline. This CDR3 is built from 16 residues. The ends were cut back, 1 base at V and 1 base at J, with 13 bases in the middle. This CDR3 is CASSQARTVIQETQYF. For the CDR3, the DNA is TGCGCCAGCAGCCAAGCAAGGACGGTGATCCAAGAGACCCAGTACTTC.

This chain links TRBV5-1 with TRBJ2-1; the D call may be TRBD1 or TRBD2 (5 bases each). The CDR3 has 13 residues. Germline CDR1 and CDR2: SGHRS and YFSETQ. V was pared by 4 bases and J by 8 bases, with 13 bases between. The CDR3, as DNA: TGCGCCAGCAGCCCCAGGGTGGGGGATGAGCAGTTCTTC. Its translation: CASSPRVGDEQFF.

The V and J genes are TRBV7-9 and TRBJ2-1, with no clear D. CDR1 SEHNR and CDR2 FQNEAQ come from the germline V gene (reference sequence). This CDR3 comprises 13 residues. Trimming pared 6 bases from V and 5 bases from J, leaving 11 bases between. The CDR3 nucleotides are TGTGCCAGCAGGGCAGTGGCCCACAATGAGCAGTTCTTC. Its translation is CASRAVAHNEQFF.